Listed below are T cell receptor beta chains from one sample, sequenced in a study of T cell changes during pregnancy in multiple sclerosis. TCRdb keeps only in-frame clones here, not all; method: immunoSEQ multiplex PCR. The sample consists of some 80,000 clones, about 91% of them appearing once. The source was peripheral blood, collected before pregnancy. All receptors derive from a female donor with multiple sclerosis, enrolled in a pregnancy study. Both conserved end residues are part of each CDR3. Each record gives: V gene, D gene, clone size, J gene, CDR3 DNA, CDR3 protein. D genes are given only for firm matches. Expanded clones are given a class, and other clones once, few, many or no size at all.

v_gene: TRBV7-2; d_gene: -; abundance: -; j_gene: TRBJ1-1; CDR3nt: TGTGCCAGCAGCTTACCTAACCGACAACTCACTGAAGCTTTCTTT; CDR3aa: CASSLPNRQLTEAFF
v_gene: TRBV27; d_gene: -; abundance: -; j_gene: TRBJ2-1; CDR3nt: TGTGCCAGCAGTTTATCGTCCGGGGACAATGAGCAGTTCTTC; CDR3aa: CASSLSSGDNEQFF
v_gene: TRBV28; d_gene: TRBD2; abundance: -; j_gene: TRBJ2-7; CDR3nt: TGTGCCAGCAGTTCCCATCTAGGTAGCGGGCCCTCCTACGAGCAGTACTTC; CDR3aa: CASSSHLGSGPSYEQYF
v_gene: TRBV19; d_gene: -; abundance: -; j_gene: TRBJ1-1; CDR3nt: TGTGCCAGTAGTATTCAGAAGAACACTGAAGCTTTCTTT; CDR3aa: CASSIQKNTEAFF
v_gene: TRBV7-8; d_gene: TRBD1; abundance: -; j_gene: TRBJ1-1; CDR3nt: TGTGCCAGCAGCCCGACCGGGACAGCTAAGAACACTGAAGCTTTCTTT; CDR3aa: CASSPTGTAKNTEAFF
v_gene: TRBV7-2; d_gene: TRBD2; abundance: -; j_gene: TRBJ2-1; CDR3nt: TGTGCCAGCAGCTCCCCTAGCGGGAGGGCCCTGACCTACAATGAGCAGTTCTTC; CDR3aa: CASSSPSGRALTYNEQFF
v_gene: TRBV29-1; d_gene: TRBD2; abundance: -; j_gene: TRBJ2-1; CDR3nt: TGCAGCGTTGACGGGACTAGTATCTACAATGAGCAGTTCTTC; CDR3aa: CSVDGTSIYNEQFF
v_gene: TRBV11-3; d_gene: -; abundance: -; j_gene: TRBJ2-5; CDR3nt: TGTGCCAGCAGCTTAGGGGTTAGCGAGACCCAGTACTTC; CDR3aa: CASSLGVSETQYF
v_gene: TRBV7-2; d_gene: -; abundance: -; j_gene: TRBJ1-3; CDR3nt: TGTGCCAGCAGCCCCTCAGGGGCGGCTGGAAACACCATATATTTT; CDR3aa: CASSPSGAAGNTIYF
v_gene: TRBV19; d_gene: -; abundance: once; j_gene: TRBJ2-7; CDR3nt: TGTGCCAGTAGTAAACAGGGAACCTCCTACGAGCAGTACTTC; CDR3aa: CASSKQGTSYEQYF
v_gene: TRBV19; d_gene: -; abundance: -; j_gene: TRBJ1-3; CDR3nt: TGTGCCAGTAGTATCGCAGGGCTCTCTGGAAACACCATATATTTT; CDR3aa: CASSIAGLSGNTIYF
v_gene: TRBV30; d_gene: TRBD1; abundance: -; j_gene: TRBJ1-2; CDR3nt: TGTGCCTGGACACAGGGGGGGAACTATGGCTACACCTTC; CDR3aa: CAWTQGGNYGYTF
v_gene: TRBV10-3; d_gene: -; abundance: -; j_gene: TRBJ1-1; CDR3nt: TGTGCCATCAGGCGGGGTCAAGCTGATGAAGCTTTCTTT; CDR3aa: CAIRRGQADEAFF
v_gene: TRBV27; d_gene: TRBD1; abundance: -; j_gene: TRBJ2-7; CDR3nt: TGTGCCAGCAGTTCGGACAGGGCTGCCTACGAGCAGTACTTC; CDR3aa: CASSSDRAAYEQYF
v_gene: TRBV19; d_gene: -; abundance: -; j_gene: TRBJ1-1; CDR3nt: TGTGCCAGTAGTCTACAGGGACTAGGGCATTCCACTGAAGCTTTCTTT; CDR3aa: CASSLQGLGHSTEAFF
v_gene: TRBV29-1; d_gene: TRBD2; abundance: -; j_gene: TRBJ2-3; CDR3nt: TGCAGCGCCTCGGGGGGTCGACTAGCGGGAGTTAATACGCAGTATTTT; CDR3aa: CSASGGRLAGVNTQYF
v_gene: TRBV2; d_gene: -; abundance: -; j_gene: TRBJ2-3; CDR3nt: TGTGCCAGCAGGGATGGACAGCGCACAGATACGCAGTATTTT; CDR3aa: CASRDGQRTDTQYF
v_gene: TRBV5-1; d_gene: TRBD2; abundance: -; j_gene: TRBJ2-1; CDR3nt: TGCGCCAGCAGCTTGTTCGCGGGAGAGAACAATGAGCAGTTCTTC; CDR3aa: CASSLFAGENNEQFF
v_gene: TRBV6-5; d_gene: TRBD2; abundance: once; j_gene: TRBJ2-1; CDR3nt: TGTGCCAGCAGTTTCGGACTAGCGGGAGCTTATGAGCAGTTCTTC; CDR3aa: CASSFGLAGAYEQFF
v_gene: TRBV10-3; d_gene: -; abundance: -; j_gene: TRBJ1-1; CDR3nt: TGTGCCATGCAAGCGACAGGGAACACTGAAGCTTTCTTT; CDR3aa: CAMQATGNTEAFF
v_gene: TRBV11-3; d_gene: TRBD1; abundance: -; j_gene: TRBJ2-7; CDR3nt: TGTGCCAGCAGCTTGGACAGGGGCTACGAGCAGTACTTC; CDR3aa: CASSLDRGYEQYF
v_gene: TRBV4-2; d_gene: -; abundance: -; j_gene: TRBJ1-4; CDR3nt: TGTGCCAGCAGCCAAGATATCCTCGCCGGCCGAGGGGAAAAACTGTTTTTT; CDR3aa: CASSQDILAGRGEKLFF
v_gene: TRBV19; d_gene: -; abundance: -; j_gene: TRBJ2-7; CDR3nt: TGTGCCAGTAGTATACGGGAGGGGGCGGGCTACGAGCAGTACTTC; CDR3aa: CASSIREGAGYEQYF
v_gene: TRBV5-5; d_gene: -; abundance: once; j_gene: TRBJ2-5; CDR3nt: TGTGCCAGCAGCTTGGTACTCGAGACCCAGTACTTC; CDR3aa: CASSLVLETQYF
v_gene: TRBV29-1; d_gene: TRBD1; abundance: -; j_gene: TRBJ1-3; CDR3nt: TGCAGCGCCCAGGGGGCTAATGGAAACACCATATATTTT; CDR3aa: CSAQGANGNTIYF
v_gene: TRBV5-1; d_gene: -; abundance: -; j_gene: TRBJ2-1; CDR3nt: TGCGCCAGCAGCTTTTTGGAGAGCTACAATGAGCAGTTCTTC; CDR3aa: CASSFLESYNEQFF
v_gene: TRBV29-1; d_gene: TRBD2; abundance: -; j_gene: TRBJ2-7; CDR3nt: TGCAGCGTTGGCCCGGGCGTGGGAGGGCCTAAGGAGCAGTACTTC; CDR3aa: CSVGPGVGGPKEQYF
v_gene: TRBV27; d_gene: TRBD1; abundance: -; j_gene: TRBJ1-5; CDR3nt: TGTGCCAGCAGCCTGGACAGGGGTCAAGGGCAGCCCCAGCATTTT; CDR3aa: CASSLDRGQGQPQHF
v_gene: TRBV5-5; d_gene: -; abundance: once; j_gene: TRBJ1-4; CDR3nt: TGTGCCAGCAGCTTGATCGGGGCAACTAATGAAAAACTGTTTTTT; CDR3aa: CASSLIGATNEKLFF
v_gene: TRBV30; d_gene: -; abundance: -; j_gene: TRBJ1-4; CDR3nt: TGTGCCTGGAGTAGCCAGTTAGGGAGATTTCGTAATGAAAAACTGTTTTTT; CDR3aa: CAWSSQLGRFRNEKLFF
v_gene: TRBV2; d_gene: TRBD1; abundance: -; j_gene: TRBJ1-1; CDR3nt: TGTGCCAGTAATACCGGGACAGGGGTCACTGAAGCTTTCTTT; CDR3aa: CASNTGTGVTEAFF
v_gene: TRBV15; d_gene: -; abundance: once; j_gene: TRBJ2-1; CDR3nt: TGTGCCACCAAGGACACCTTTCAGAATGAGCAGTTCTTC; CDR3aa: CATKDTFQNEQFF
v_gene: TRBV9; d_gene: -; abundance: -; j_gene: TRBJ2-2; CDR3nt: TGTGCCAGCAGCGTAGTAGGGGGAGGGCCGAGCACCGGGGAGCTGTTTTTT; CDR3aa: CASSVVGGGPSTGELFF
v_gene: TRBV2; d_gene: TRBD1; abundance: -; j_gene: TRBJ2-1; CDR3nt: TGTGCCAGCAGTCTCAGGGGGAGCTCCTACAATGAGCAGTTCTTC; CDR3aa: CASSLRGSSYNEQFF
v_gene: TRBV7-8; d_gene: TRBD1; abundance: few; j_gene: TRBJ2-4; CDR3nt: TGTGCCAGCAGCCCCAGGAGGACAGGCTTAGCCAAAAACATTCAGTACTTC; CDR3aa: CASSPRRTGLAKNIQYF
v_gene: TRBV6-5; d_gene: -; abundance: -; j_gene: TRBJ1-1; CDR3nt: TGTGCCAGCAGTTACTCGGCCTCCCTTGAAGCTTTCTTT; CDR3aa: CASSYSASLEAFF
v_gene: TRBV5-1; d_gene: -; abundance: -; j_gene: TRBJ1-1; CDR3nt: TGCGCCAGCAGCGCGTTAACGCCCACTGAAGCTTTCTTT; CDR3aa: CASSALTPTEAFF
v_gene: TRBV28; d_gene: -; abundance: -; j_gene: TRBJ2-1; CDR3nt: TGTGCCAGCAGTCCCGGCGGGAGGACAGGCCCCAATGAGCAGTTCTTC; CDR3aa: CASSPGGRTGPNEQFF
v_gene: TRBV6-1; d_gene: -; abundance: -; j_gene: TRBJ2-3; CDR3nt: TGTGCCAGCAGTGAAGCGCACGGACACGTCAGGGGCCGGGGAAATACGCAGTATTTT; CDR3aa: CASSEAHGHVRGRGNTQYF
v_gene: TRBV5-1; d_gene: -; abundance: -; j_gene: TRBJ1-1; CDR3nt: TGCGCCAGCACTGGGGCACAGGGAGCAGACACTGAAGCTTTCTTT; CDR3aa: CASTGAQGADTEAFF
v_gene: TRBV9; d_gene: -; abundance: -; j_gene: TRBJ1-1; CDR3nt: TGTGCCAGCAGCGTAGGTCCTGTGAACACTGAAGCTTTCTTT; CDR3aa: CASSVGPVNTEAFF
v_gene: TRBV27; d_gene: TRBD1; abundance: -; j_gene: TRBJ1-4; CDR3nt: TGTGCCAGCAGTTCTACAGGGGTTGCAACTAATGAAAAACTGTTTTTT; CDR3aa: CASSSTGVATNEKLFF
v_gene: TRBV29-1; d_gene: -; abundance: once; j_gene: TRBJ2-5; CDR3nt: TGCAGCGTTGTATCCCCCTTTAAGGAGGGACAGTACCAAGAGACCCAGTACTTC; CDR3aa: CSVVSPFKEGQYQETQYF
v_gene: TRBV7-9; d_gene: TRBD1; abundance: -; j_gene: TRBJ1-5; CDR3nt: TGTGCCAGCAGCTCAGGACAGGGGGCAGGTCAGCCCCAGCATTTT; CDR3aa: CASSSGQGAGQPQHF
v_gene: TRBV30; d_gene: TRBD2; abundance: -; j_gene: TRBJ2-1; CDR3nt: TGTGCCTGGACCGGACTAGCGGGTCTCAATGAGCAGTTCTTC; CDR3aa: CAWTGLAGLNEQFF
v_gene: TRBV28; d_gene: -; abundance: -; j_gene: TRBJ2-7; CDR3nt: TGTGCCAGCGCGATCAGATTAGGGACTGACGTCTACGAGCAGTACTTC; CDR3aa: CASAIRLGTDVYEQYF
v_gene: TRBV6-6; d_gene: -; abundance: -; j_gene: TRBJ1-2; CDR3nt: TGTGCCAGCAGCCTCGACAGAGTACCTTATGGCTACACCTTC; CDR3aa: CASSLDRVPYGYTF
v_gene: TRBV29-1; d_gene: -; abundance: -; j_gene: TRBJ2-7; CDR3nt: TGCAGCGTTGAAGGGACAGCCTACGAGCAGTACTTC; CDR3aa: CSVEGTAYEQYF
v_gene: TRBV27; d_gene: -; abundance: -; j_gene: TRBJ2-7; CDR3nt: TGTGCCAGTATTGGACAGAACTACGAGCAGTACTTC; CDR3aa: CASIGQNYEQYF
v_gene: TRBV4-1; d_gene: TRBD2; abundance: -; j_gene: TRBJ2-4; CDR3nt: TGCGCCAGCAGCCAATTAGCGGGAGTTGGAAACATTCAGTACTTC; CDR3aa: CASSQLAGVGNIQYF
v_gene: TRBV29-1; d_gene: -; abundance: -; j_gene: TRBJ1-1; CDR3nt: TGCAGCGTAGCGCTAGGGGCGTCCAGCGGGGCCGCTTTCTTT; CDR3aa: CSVALGASSGAAFF
v_gene: TRBV21-1; d_gene: -; abundance: -; j_gene: TRBJ1-2; CDR3nt: TGTGCCACCCATTATGGCTACACCTTC; CDR3aa: CATHYGYTF
v_gene: TRBV2; d_gene: -; abundance: -; j_gene: TRBJ2-5; CDR3nt: TGTGCCAGCAGCCCCGACAGGTTAATTCCCCAGTACTTC; CDR3aa: CASSPDRLIPQYF